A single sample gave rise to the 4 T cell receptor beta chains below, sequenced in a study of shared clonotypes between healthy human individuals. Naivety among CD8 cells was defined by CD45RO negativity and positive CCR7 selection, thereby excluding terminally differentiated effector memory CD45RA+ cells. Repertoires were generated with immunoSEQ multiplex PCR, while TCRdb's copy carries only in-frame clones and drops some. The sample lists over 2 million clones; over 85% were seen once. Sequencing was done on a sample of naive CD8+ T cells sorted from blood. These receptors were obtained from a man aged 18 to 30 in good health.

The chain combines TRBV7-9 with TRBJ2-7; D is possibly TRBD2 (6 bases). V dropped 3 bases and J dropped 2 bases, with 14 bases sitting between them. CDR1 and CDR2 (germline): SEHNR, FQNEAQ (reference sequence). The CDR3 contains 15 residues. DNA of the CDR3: TGTGCCAGCAGCTTTAGGGAGGACGTCACCTACGAGCAGTACTTC. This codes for CASSFREDVTYEQYF.

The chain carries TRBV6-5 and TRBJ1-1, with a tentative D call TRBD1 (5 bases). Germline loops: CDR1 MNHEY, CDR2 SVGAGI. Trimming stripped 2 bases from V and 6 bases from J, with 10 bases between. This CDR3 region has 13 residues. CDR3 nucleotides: TGTGCCAGCAGTTACCACGCGGGGGCTGAAGCTTTCTTT. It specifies CASSYHAGAEAFF.

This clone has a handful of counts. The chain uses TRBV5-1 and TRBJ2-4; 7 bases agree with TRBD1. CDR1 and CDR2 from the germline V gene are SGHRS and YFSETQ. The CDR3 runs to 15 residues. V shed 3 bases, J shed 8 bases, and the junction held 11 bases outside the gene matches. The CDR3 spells CASSSLDRSGDIQYF. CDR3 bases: TGCGCCAGCAGCTCCCTGGACAGGTCAGGGGACATTCAGTACTTC.

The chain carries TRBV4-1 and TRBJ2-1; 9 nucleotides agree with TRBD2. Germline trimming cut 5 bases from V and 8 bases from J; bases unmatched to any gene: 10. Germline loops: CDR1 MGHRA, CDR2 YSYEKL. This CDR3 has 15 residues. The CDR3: CASSSRGGELDEQFF. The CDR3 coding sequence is TGCGCCAGCAGCTCGCGGGGGGGCGAGTTGGATGAGCAGTTCTTC.